This T cell receptor beta chain was identified in a study of spatial heterogeneity in lung cancer. Study background: Alpha-chain sequences were consistently detected in smaller numbers than beta-chain sequences.

A unique molecular identifier was attached to every TCR cDNA molecule. TCRdb processed the 5' RACE reads anew with MiXCR; each CDR3 protein has one entry. The sample carries about 38,000 distinct CDR3 sequences, roughly 5% recorded once. Looked up from germline, CDR1 is DFQATT and CDR2 is SNEGSKA (reference sequence). V lost 5 bases and J lost 2; bases outside the gene matches: 8. CDR3 length: 16 residues. Noted time point: sample taken at primary tumor resection. Unsorted whole RNA of tumor, nontumor lung or frozen PBMC was sequenced. The donor population consisted of roughly 70 patients with untreated, early-stage non-small cell lung cancer. There are many counts of this clonotype. The antigen is unknown. The study, taken as a whole, reports: Blood showed ubiquitous tumor TCRs more often at resection than at routine follow-up.

This TCR derives from a female donor with early-stage non-small cell lung cancer. Specimen: PBMCs, collected at surgery. J is TRBJ2-6 and V is TRBV20-1; 8 positions agree with TRBD1. The CDR3 nucleotides are TGCAGTGCTCCGCTTGCAGGGGGCCCTGGGGCCAACGTCCTGACTTTC. It is translated as CSAPLAGGPGANVLTF.